The entry below gives a single T cell receptor (beta chain) sequence along with its context. This clone's antigen is unknown. One base away there is no much larger clone; base qualities are not given. The CDR3, from cysteine to phenylalanine, totals 15 residues. Of all the DNA, just the CDR3 is kept, 45 bases in frame from base 1. Germline trimming amounts to 3 bases on V and 3 bases on J, with 7 as the count of junction bases outside the gene matches. The source of the sample is a study of T cell repertoires in cytomegalovirus infection (dated by TCRdb to the late 2010s). In terms of the full investigation: Peptide stimulations targeted recently identified HLA-C-restricted CMV epitopes, whose presentation resists viral immunomodulation, together with well-studied HLA-B-restricted epitopes. Donor HLA type was relevant to the analysis, because carriage of CMV infection together with the matching HLA type was indicated by public TCR beta signatures. Points the paper makes about the study in general: In both this cohort and an independent roughly 350-donor cohort, the cumulative frequency of public TCR beta family members distinguished carriers of CMV infection plus the relevant HLA type. The ex vivo response was dominated by HLA-C-restricted CMV-specific TCR beta clonotypes, which also provided the single most frequent clonotype in two of eight donors.

The treatment or condition label corresponds to: in vitro stimulation with specific CMV peptide epitopes to enrich CMV-specific T cells. The data were produced on an Illumina HiSeq 1500. TCRdb itself trimmed the public reads at Q25 with fastp, ran MiXCR and retained productive beta chains. Under each unique CDR3 protein, matching rows form one entry showing the most common genes and DNA. For this sample there are roughly 120,000 distinct CDR3 sequences; more than 30% appear just once. Jointly, the top ten make up roughly 53% of the sample. The chain couples TRBV12-3 or TRBV12-4 to TRBJ1-1; 7 central bases correspond to TRBD1. This TCR derives from a human donor in good health (CMV status not recorded). Some clones in this sample may be carry-over from other donors' samples. This specimen consisted of CD8+ T cells from cultured PBMCs, obtained from culture after CMV antigen stimulation. The bases read TGTGCCAGCAGTTTCGGGAGGGGGCCGGACACTGAAGCTTTCTTT. Its product reads: CASSFGRGPDTEAFF.